These 11 T cell receptor beta chains came from one sample sequenced in a study of control samples from healthy donors and cancer patients. Sequencing was performed with immunoSEQ multiplex PCR; in TCRdb, only in-frame clones are kept and a portion is missing. The table shows 100,000 to 150,000 clones, with around 87% occurring only once. Sequenced material: blood. All receptors come from a man aged 55 to 70 in good health.

This chain uses TRBV19 with TRBJ2-7; 10 bases fit TRBD1. V gave up 6 bases and J gave up 3 bases; unmatched junction bases: 5. This CDR3 has 14 residues. Germline V gene data show CDR1 as LNHDA and CDR2 as SQIVND (reference sequence). CDR3 amino acids: CASRPDRGNYEQYF. The CDR3 nucleotides are TGTGCCAGTAGGCCGGACAGGGGGAACTACGAGCAGTACTTC.

This chain joins TRBV2 and TRBJ1-5; D might be TRBD1 (6 bases). CDR1 and CDR2 (germline): SNHLY, FYNNEI. V lost 8 bases and J lost 6, with 17 bases in between. The CDR3 runs to 14 residues. CDR3 bases: TGTGCCAGCGGGGGCCAGGGCAGGGTTCAGCCCCAGCATTTT. It encodes CASGGQGRVQPQHF. Full variable domain (outside the CDR3, taken from reference TRBV2 and TRBJ1-5): EPEVTQTPSHQVTQMGQEVILRCVPISNHLYFYWYRQILGQKVEFLVSFYNNEISEKSEIFDDQFSVERPDGSNFTLKIRSTKLEDSAMYFCASGGQGRVQPQHFGDGTRLSIL.

This clone has only one observation. The chain uses TRBV5-1 and TRBJ2-7; no clear D. Germline V gives CDR1 SGHRS, CDR2 YFSETQ. With 5 bases removed from V and 6 bases from J, the gap between germline ends came to 9 bases. This CDR3 has 11 residues. As DNA, the CDR3 is TGCGCCAGCAGAGATAGGTCCGAGCAGTACTTC. Its translation is CASRDRSEQYF.

The chain uses TRBV12-3 or TRBV12-4 and TRBJ1-4; D uncertain. V was pared by 7 bases and J by 8 bases, with 14 bases between. The CDR3 contains 13 residues. The CDR3 DNA reads as TGTGCCAGCAAGAGTCCGGCCTGGGAAAAACTGTTTTTT. The encoded protein is CASKSPAWEKLFF.

This clone was observed a single time. The chain couples TRBV10-1 to TRBJ2-6; perhaps TRBD2 as D (5 bases). Trimming stripped 4 bases from V and 4 bases from J, with 11 bases between. The CDR3 sequence is 15 residues long. CDR1 is WNHNN and CDR2 is SYGVQD in the germline V gene (reference sequence). DNA for the CDR3: TGCGCCAGCAGTGCGGACTTGAGGGGGGCCAACGTCCTGACTTTC. Its protein is CASSADLRGANVLTF.

The chain links TRBV7-2 to TRBJ2-3; TRBD2 agrees at 12 bases. Germline CDR1 is SGHTA and CDR2 is FQGNSA. The trim removed 5 bases at V and 4 bases at J, leaving 7 bases unmatched. The CDR3 totals 16 residues. CDR3 loop: CASSLKLAGGADTQYF. The CDR3, as DNA: TGTGCCAGCAGCCTCAAACTAGCGGGGGGCGCAGATACGCAGTATTTT.

The chain carries TRBV14 and TRBJ2-6; TRBD1 matches at 8 bases. Germline V CDR1 and CDR2: SGHDN, FVKESK. This CDR3 spans 16 amino acids. The ends lost 4 bases at V and 0 bases at J; junction bases unmatched: 2. The CDR3 DNA follows: TGTGCCAGCAGCCGGGACAGGAACTCTGGGGCCAACGTCCTGACTTTC. This codes for CASSRDRNSGANVLTF.

The chain joins TRBV7-2 to TRBJ1-3; no reliable D call. Germline CDR1 is SGHTA and CDR2 is FQGNSA. This CDR3 is built from 14 residues. The germline V and J ends were trimmed by 0 bases and 1 base, with 4 bases remaining between them. CDR3 nucleotide sequence: TGTGCCAGCAGCTTAGCGCTGTCTGGAAACACCATATATTTT. Its translation is CASSLALSGNTIYF.

V usage is TRBV28 and J usage is TRBJ2-6; D call uncertain. CDR1 is MDHEN, CDR2 SYDVKM, per germline. The V and J ends lost 3 bases and 1 base respectively, with 4 bases between them. The CDR3 extends over 14 amino acids. The CDR3, as DNA: TGTGCCAGCAGTTTTAGTTCTGGGGCCAACGTCCTGACTTTC. Translated: CASSFSSGANVLTF.

The CDR3 sequence is CASGNDGTDTQYF. In DNA form, the CDR3 reads TGTGCCAGCGGGAATGACGGAACAGATACGCAGTATTTT. The rearrangement joins TRBV2 to TRBJ2-3; no clear D gene. CDR3 length equals 13 residues. CDR1 and CDR2 (germline): SNHLY, FYNNEI. The V and J ends lost 8 bases and 3 bases respectively, with 12 bases between them.

The J gene is TRBJ2-4, the V gene TRBV6-5, with 9 bases that match TRBD1. V shed 4 bases, J shed 4 bases, and the junction held 5 bases outside the gene matches. CDR1 is MNHEY, CDR2 SVGAGI, per germline. CDR3 length: 15 amino acids. CDR3 sequence (DNA): TGTGCCAGCAGTTCGACAGGGACAGGGAAAAACATTCAGTACTTC. As protein: CASSSTGTGKNIQYF.